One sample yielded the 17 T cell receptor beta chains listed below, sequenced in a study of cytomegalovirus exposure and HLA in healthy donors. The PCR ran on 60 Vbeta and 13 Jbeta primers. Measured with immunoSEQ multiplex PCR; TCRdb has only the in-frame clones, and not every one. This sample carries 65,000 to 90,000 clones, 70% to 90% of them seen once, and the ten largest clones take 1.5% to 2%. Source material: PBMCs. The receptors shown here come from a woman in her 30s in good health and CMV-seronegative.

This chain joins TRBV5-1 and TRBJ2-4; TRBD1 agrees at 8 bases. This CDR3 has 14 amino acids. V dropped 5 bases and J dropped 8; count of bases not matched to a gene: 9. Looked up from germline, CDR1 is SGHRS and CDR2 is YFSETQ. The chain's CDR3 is CASRSYQGADIQYF. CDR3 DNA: TGCGCCAGCAGGAGTTATCAGGGGGCTGACATTCAGTACTTC.

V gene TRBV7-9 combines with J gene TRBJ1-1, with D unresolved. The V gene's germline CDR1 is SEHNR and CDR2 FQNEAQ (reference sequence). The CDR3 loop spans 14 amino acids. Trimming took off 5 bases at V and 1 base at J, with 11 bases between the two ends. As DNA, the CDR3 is TGTGCCAGCAGCGGTCCCCGGGAGAACACTGAAGCTTTCTTT. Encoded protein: CASSGPRENTEAFF.

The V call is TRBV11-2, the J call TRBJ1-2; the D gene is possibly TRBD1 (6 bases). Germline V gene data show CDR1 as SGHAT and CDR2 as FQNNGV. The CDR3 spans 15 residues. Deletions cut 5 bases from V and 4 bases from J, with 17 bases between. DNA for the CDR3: TGTGCCAGCAGCCGAAAGGATGGGGGCGGCTATGGCTACACCTTC. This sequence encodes CASSRKDGGGYGYTF.

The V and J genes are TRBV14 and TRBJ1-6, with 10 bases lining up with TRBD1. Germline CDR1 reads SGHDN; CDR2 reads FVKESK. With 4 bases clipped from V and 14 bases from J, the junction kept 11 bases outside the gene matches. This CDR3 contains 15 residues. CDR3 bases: TGTGCCAGCAGCCTACGACAGGGGGCAACAAAAGCCCTCCACTTT. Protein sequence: CASSLRQGATKALHF.

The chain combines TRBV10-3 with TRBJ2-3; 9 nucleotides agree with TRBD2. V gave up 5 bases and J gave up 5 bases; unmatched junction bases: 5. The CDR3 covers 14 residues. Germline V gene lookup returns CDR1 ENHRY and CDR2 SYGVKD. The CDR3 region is CAISPAGGIDTQYF. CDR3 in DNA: TGTGCCATCAGTCCAGCGGGAGGTATAGATACGCAGTATTTT.

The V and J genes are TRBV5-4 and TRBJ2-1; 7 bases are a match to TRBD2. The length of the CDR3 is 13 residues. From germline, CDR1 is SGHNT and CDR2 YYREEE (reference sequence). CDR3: CADGRGSKDEQFF. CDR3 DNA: TGTGCAGATGGGAGGGGAAGCAAAGATGAGCAGTTCTTC.

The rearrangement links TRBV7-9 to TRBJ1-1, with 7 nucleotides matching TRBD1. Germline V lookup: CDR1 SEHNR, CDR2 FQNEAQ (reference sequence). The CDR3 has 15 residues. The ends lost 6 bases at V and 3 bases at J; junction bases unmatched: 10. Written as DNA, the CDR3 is TGTGCCAGCAGACCACAGGGGATAGGGGACACTGAAGCTTTCTTT. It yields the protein CASRPQGIGDTEAFF.

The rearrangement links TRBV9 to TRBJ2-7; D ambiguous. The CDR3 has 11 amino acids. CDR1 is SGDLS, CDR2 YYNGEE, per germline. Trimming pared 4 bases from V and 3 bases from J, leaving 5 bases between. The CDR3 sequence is CASSSLYEQYF. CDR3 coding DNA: TGTGCCAGCAGCTCCCTCTACGAGCAGTACTTC.

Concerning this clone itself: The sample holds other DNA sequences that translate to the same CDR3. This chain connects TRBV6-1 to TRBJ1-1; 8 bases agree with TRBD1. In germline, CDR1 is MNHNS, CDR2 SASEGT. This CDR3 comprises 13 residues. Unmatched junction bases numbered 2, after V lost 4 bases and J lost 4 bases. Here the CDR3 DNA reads TGTGCCAGCAGTGCCACAGGGGGCACTGAAGCTTTCTTT. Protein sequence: CASSATGGTEAFF.

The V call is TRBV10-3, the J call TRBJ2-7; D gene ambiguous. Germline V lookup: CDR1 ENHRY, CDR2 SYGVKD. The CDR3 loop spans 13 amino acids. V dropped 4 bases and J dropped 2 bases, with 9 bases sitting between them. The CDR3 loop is CAISVRQAYEQYF. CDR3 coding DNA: TGTGCCATCAGTGTTAGACAAGCCTACGAGCAGTACTTC.

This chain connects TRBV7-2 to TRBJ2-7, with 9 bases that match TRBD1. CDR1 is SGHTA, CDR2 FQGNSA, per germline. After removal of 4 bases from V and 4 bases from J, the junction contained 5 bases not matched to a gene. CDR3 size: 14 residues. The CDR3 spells CASSSMGQGYEQYF. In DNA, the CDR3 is TGTGCCAGCAGCTCAATGGGACAGGGATACGAGCAGTACTTC.

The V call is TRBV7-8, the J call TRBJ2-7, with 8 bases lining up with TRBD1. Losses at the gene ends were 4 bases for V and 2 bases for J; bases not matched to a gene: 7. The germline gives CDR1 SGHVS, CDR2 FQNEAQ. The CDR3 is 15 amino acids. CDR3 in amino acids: CASSSPGQVPYEQYF. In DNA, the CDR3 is TGTGCCAGCAGCTCGCCGGGACAGGTACCCTACGAGCAGTACTTC.

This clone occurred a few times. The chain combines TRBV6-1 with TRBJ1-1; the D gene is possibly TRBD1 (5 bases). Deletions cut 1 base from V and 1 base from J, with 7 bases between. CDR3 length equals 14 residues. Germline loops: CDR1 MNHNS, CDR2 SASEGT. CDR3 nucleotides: TGTGCCAGCAGTGAAGTGGGGCAGAACACTGAAGCTTTCTTT. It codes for CASSEVGQNTEAFF.

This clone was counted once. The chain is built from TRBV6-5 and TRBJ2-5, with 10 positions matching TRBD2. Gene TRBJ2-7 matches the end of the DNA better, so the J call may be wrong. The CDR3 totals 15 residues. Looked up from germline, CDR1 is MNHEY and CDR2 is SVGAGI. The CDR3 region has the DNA TGTGCCAGCAGTCAACTAGCGGGGTCGTCCTACGAGCAGTACTTC. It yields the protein CASSQLAGSSYEQYF.

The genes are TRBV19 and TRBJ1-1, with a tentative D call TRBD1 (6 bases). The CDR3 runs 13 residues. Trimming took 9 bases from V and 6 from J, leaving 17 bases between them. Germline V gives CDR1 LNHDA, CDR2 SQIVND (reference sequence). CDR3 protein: CASGTSRIAEAFF. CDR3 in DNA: TGTGCCAGCGGGACATCCCGAATTGCTGAAGCTTTCTTT.

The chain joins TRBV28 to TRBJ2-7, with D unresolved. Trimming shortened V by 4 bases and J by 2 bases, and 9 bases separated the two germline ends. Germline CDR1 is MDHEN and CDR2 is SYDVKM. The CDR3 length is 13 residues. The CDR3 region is CASSSSDTYEQYF. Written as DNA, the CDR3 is TGTGCCAGCAGTTCCAGTGATACCTACGAGCAGTACTTC.

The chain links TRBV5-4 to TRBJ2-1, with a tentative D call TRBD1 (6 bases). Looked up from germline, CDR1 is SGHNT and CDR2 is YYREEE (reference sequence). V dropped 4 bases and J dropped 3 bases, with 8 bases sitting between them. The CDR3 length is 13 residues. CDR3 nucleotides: TGTGCCAGCAGCACGGACAGCTACAATGAGCAGTTCTTC. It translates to CASSTDSYNEQFF. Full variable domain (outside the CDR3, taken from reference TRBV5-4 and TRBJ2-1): ETGVTQSPTHLIKTRGQQVTLRCSSQSGHNTVSWYQQALGQGPQFIFQYYREEENGRGNFPPRFSGLQFPNYSSELNVNALELDDSALYLCASSTDSYNEQFFGPGTRLTVL.